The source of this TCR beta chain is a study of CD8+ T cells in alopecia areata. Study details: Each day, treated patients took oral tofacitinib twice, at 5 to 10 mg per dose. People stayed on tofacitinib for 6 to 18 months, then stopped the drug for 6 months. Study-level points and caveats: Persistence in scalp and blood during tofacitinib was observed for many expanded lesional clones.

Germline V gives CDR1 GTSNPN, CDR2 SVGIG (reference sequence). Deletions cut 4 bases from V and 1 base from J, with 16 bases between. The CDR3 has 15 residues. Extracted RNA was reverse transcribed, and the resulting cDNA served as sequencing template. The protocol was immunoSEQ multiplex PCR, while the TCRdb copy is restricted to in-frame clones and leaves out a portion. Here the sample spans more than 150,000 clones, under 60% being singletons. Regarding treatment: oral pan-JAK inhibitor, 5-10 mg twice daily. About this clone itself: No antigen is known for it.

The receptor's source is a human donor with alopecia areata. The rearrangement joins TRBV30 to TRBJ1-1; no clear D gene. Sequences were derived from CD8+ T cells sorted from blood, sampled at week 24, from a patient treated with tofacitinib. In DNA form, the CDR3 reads TGTGCCTGGAAGGGCCAGGAGAGTTGGAACACTGAAGCTTTCTTT. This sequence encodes CAWKGQESWNTEAFF.